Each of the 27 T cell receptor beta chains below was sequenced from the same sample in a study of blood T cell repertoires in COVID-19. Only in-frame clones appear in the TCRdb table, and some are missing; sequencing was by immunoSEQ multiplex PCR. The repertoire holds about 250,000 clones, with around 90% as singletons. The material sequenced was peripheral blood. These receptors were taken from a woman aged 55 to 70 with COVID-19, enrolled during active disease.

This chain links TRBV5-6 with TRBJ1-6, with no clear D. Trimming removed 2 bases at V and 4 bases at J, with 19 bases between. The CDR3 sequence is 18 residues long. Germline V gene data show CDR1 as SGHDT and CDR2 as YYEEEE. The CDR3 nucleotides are TGTGCCAGCAGCTTTAACTCCGACCGGGGAGCTTATAATTCACCCCTCCACTTT. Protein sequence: CASSFNSDRGAYNSPLHF.

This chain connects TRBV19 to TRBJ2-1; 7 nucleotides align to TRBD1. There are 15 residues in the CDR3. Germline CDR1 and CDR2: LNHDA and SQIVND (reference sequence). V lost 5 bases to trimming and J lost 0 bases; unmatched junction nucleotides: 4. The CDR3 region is CASSADRASYNEQFF. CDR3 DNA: TGTGCCAGTAGTGCCGACAGGGCCTCCTACAATGAGCAGTTCTTC.

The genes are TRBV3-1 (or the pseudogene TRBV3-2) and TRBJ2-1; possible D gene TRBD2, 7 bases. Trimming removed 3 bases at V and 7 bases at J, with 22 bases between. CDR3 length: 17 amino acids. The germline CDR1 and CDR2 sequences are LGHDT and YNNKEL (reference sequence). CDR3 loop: CASSQLGGGIELNEQFF. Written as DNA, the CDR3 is TGTGCCAGCAGCCAGCTGGGCGGGGGCATAGAGTTGAATGAGCAGTTCTTC.

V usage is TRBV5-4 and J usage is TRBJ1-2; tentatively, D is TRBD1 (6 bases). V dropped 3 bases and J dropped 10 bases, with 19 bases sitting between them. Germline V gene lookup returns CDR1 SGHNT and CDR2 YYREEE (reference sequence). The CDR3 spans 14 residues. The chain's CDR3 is CASSSFSAGVIYTF. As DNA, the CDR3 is TGTGCCAGCAGCTCGTTCTCGGCAGGGGTTATCTACACCTTC.

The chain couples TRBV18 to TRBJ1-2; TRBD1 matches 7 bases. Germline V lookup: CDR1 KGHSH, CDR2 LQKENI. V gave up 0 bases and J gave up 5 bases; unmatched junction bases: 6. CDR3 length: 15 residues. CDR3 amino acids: CASSPPAGQNYGYTF. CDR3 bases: TGTGCCAGCTCACCACCGGCGGGACAGAATTATGGCTACACCTTC.

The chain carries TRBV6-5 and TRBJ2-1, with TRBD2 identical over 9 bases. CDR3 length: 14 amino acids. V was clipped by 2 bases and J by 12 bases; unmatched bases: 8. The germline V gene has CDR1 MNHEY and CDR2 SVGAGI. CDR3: CASSYGLAGPAQFF. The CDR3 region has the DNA TGTGCCAGCAGTTACGGCCTAGCGGGGCCTGCGCAGTTCTTC.

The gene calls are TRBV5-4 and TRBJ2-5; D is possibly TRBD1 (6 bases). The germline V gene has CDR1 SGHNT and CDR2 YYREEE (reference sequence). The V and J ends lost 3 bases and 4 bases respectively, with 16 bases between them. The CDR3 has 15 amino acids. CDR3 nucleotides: TGTGCCAGCAGCTGGCAGGGGACATTGGGAGAGACCCAGTACTTC. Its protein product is CASSWQGTLGETQYF.

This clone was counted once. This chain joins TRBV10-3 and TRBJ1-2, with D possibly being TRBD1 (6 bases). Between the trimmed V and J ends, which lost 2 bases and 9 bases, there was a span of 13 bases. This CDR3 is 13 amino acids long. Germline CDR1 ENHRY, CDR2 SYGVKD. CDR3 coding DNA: TGTGCCATCAGTGAGGAACAGGGATTAAGCTACACCTTC. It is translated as CAISEEQGLSYTF.

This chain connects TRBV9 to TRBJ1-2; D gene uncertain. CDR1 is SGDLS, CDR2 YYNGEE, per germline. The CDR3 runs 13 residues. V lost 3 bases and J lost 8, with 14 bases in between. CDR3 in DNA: TGTGCCAGCAGCGCCGTGGCCCCCCTGGGCTACACCTTC. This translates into CASSAVAPLGYTF.

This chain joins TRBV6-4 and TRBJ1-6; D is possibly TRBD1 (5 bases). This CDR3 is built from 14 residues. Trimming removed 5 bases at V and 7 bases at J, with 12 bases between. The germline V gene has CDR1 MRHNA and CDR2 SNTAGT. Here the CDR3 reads CASSRETVNSPLHF. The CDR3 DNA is TGTGCCAGCAGTAGAGAGACAGTAAATTCACCCCTCCACTTT.

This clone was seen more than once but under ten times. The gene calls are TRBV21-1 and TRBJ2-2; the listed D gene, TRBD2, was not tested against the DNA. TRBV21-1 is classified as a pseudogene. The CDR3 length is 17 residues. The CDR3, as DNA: TGTGCCAGCAGCATACTGCGGGAAATGAGGTGGACCGGGGAGCTGTTTTTT. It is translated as CASSILREMRWTGELFF.

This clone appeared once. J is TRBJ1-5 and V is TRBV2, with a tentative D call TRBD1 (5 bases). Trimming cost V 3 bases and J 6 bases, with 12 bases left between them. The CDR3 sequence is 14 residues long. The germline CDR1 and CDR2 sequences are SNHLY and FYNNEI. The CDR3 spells CASSEGRVIQPQHF. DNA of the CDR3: TGTGCCAGCAGTGAGGGCAGGGTGATTCAGCCCCAGCATTTT.

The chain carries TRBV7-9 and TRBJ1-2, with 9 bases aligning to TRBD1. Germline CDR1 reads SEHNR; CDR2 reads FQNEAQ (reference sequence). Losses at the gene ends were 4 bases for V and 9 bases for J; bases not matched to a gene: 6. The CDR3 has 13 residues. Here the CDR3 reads CASSSMGQGSYTF. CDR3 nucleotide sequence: TGTGCCAGCAGCTCGATGGGACAGGGCAGCTACACCTTC.

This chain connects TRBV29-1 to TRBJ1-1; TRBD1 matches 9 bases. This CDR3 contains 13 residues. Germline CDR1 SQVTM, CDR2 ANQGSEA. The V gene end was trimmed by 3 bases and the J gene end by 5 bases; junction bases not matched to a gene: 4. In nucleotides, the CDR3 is TGCAGCGTTGACCAGGACAGGGGAACTGAAGCTTTCTTT. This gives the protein CSVDQDRGTEAFF.

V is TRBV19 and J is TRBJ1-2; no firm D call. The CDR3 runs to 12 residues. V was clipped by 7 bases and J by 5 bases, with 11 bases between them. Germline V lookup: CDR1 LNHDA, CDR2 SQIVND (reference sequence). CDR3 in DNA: TGTGCCAGTAATCCCCCGGGGTATGGCTACACCTTC. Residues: CASNPPGYGYTF. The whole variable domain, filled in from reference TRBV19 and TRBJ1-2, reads DGGITQSPKYLFRKEGQNVTLSCEQNLNHDAMYWYRQDPGQGLRLIYYSQIVNDFQKGDIAEGYSVSREKKESFPLTVTSAQKNPTAFYLCASNPPGYGYTFGSGTRLTVV.

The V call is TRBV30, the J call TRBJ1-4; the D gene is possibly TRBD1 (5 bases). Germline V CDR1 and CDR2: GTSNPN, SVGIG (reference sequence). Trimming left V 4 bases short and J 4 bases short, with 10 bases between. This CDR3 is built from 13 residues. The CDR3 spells CAWTRQNNEKLFF. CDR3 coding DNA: TGTGCCTGGACCCGACAGAATAATGAAAAACTGTTTTTT.

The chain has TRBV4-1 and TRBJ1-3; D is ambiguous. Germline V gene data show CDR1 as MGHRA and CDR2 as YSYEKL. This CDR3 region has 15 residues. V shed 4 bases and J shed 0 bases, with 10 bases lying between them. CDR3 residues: CASSPTGSSGNTIYF. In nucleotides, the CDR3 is TGCGCCAGCAGCCCCACCGGGAGCTCTGGAAACACCATATATTTT.

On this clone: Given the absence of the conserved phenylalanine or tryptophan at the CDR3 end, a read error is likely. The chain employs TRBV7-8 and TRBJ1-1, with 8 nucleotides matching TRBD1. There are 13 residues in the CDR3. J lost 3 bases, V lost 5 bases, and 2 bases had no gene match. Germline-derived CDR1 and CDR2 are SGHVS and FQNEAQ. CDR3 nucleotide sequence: TGTGCCAGCAGCCTGGACAGGGACACTGAAGCTTTCCTT. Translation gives CASSLDRDTEAFL.

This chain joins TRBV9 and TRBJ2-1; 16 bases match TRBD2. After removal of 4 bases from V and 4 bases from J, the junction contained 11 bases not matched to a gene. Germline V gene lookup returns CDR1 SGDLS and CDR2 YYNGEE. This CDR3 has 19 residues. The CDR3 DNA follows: TGTGCCAGCAGCACTACGGGACTAGCGGGGGGGCTGGTTTACAATGAGCAGTTCTTC. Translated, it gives CASSTTGLAGGLVYNEQFF.

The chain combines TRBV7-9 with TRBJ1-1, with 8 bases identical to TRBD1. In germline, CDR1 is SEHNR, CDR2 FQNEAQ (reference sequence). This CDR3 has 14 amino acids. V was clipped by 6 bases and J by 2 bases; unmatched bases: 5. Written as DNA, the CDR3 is TGTGCCAGCAGTCGACAGGGGAGAAACACTGAAGCTTTCTTT. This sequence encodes CASSRQGRNTEAFF.

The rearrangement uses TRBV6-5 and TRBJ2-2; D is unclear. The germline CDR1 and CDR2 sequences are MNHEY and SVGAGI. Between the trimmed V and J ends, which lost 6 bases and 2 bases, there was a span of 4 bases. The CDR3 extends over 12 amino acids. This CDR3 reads CASRSNTGELFF. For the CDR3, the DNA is TGTGCCAGCAGGAGCAACACCGGGGAGCTGTTTTTT.

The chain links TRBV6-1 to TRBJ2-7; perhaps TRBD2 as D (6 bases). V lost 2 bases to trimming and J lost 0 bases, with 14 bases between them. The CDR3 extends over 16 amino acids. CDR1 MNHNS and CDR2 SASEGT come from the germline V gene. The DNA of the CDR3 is TGTGCCAGCAGTGAAAAGTGGGCGGGGCCCTCCTACGAGCAGTACTTC. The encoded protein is CASSEKWAGPSYEQYF.

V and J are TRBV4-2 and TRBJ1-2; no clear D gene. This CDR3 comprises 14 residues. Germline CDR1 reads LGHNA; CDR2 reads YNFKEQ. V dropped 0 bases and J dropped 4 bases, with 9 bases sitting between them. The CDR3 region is CASSQDLEIYGYTF. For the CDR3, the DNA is TGTGCCAGCAGCCAAGATCTTGAGATCTATGGCTACACCTTC.

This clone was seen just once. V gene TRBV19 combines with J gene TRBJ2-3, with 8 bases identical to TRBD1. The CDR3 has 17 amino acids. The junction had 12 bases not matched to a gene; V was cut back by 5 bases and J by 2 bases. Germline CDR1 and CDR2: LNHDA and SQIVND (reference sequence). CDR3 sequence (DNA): TGTGCCAGTAGTGGTCGACCCGGGACAGGCGTCACAGATACGCAGTATTTT. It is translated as CASSGRPGTGVTDTQYF. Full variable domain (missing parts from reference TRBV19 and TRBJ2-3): DGGITQSPKYLFRKEGQNVTLSCEQNLNHDAMYWYRQDPGQGLRLIYYSQIVNDFQKGDIAEGYSVSREKKESFPLTVTSAQKNPTAFYLCASSGRPGTGVTDTQYFGPGTRLTVL.

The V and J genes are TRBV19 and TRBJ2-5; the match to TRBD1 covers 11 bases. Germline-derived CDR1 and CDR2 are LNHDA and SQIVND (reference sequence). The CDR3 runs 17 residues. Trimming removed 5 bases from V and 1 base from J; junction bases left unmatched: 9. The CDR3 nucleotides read TGTGCCAGTAGTCGTAATTCCGGGACAGGGGGCCAAGAGACCCAGTACTTC. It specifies CASSRNSGTGGQETQYF.

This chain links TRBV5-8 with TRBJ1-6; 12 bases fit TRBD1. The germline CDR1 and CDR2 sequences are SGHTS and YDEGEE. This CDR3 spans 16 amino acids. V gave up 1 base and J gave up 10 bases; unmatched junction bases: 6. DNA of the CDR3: TGTGCCAGCAGCTTGTCGGGACAGGGGGCATTATCACCCCTCCACTTT. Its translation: CASSLSGQGALSPLHF.

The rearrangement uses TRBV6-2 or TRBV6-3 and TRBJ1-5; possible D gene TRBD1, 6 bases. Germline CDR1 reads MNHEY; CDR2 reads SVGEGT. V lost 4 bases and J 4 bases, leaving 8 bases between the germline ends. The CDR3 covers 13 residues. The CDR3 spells CASSWGQNQPQHF. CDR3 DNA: TGTGCCAGCAGTTGGGGACAAAATCAGCCCCAGCATTTT.